This T cell receptor (beta chain) was recovered during a study of post-analysis software for immune sequencing data. This clonotype has just a few counts. Its antigen is not known. Findings and caveats of the study: Significantly lower normalized Chao1 diversity was found in patients with multiple sclerosis relative to controls. Five or six TRBV segments, TRBV5-6, TRBV5-1 and TRBV20-1 among them, were found more frequent in patients than controls.

Between the trimmed V and J ends, which lost 8 bases and 9 bases, there was a span of 17 bases. This CDR3 has 13 amino acids. CDR1 and CDR2 from the germline V gene are MNHNY and SVGAGI (reference sequence). Tagging with unique molecular identifiers was a feature of the TCR beta cDNA libraries. T cells numbering roughly 0.85 to 11 million gave rise to 500,000 or so cDNA molecules. TCRdb itself ran the PCR reads through MiXCR, one entry per CDR3 protein. The table records some 800,000 distinct CDR3 sequences, 35% to 55% of them present only once. The sequenced material came from blood. This receptor was obtained from a girl under 18 with multiple sclerosis. This chain links TRBV6-6 with TRBJ2-1; tentative D call: TRBD2 (6 bases). DNA of the CDR3: TGTGCCAGCTTAACGACGGGAGCGGGTGAGCAGTTCTTC. This codes for CASLTTGAGEQFF.